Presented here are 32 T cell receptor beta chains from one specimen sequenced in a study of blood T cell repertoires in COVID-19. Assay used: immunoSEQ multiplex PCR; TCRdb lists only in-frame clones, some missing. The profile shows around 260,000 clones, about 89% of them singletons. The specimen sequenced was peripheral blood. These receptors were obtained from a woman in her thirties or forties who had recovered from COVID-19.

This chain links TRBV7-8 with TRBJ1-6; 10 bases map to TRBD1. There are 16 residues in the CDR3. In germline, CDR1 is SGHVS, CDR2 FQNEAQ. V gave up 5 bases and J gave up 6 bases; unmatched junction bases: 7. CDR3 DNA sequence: TGTGCCAGCAGCCCGGGACAGGGGTTCATTAATTCACCCCTCCACTTT. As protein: CASSPGQGFINSPLHF.

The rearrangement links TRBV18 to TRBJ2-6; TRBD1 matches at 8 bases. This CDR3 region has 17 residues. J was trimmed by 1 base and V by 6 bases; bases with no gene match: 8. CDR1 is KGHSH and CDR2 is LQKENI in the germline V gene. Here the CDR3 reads CASSLGTGGSGANVLTF. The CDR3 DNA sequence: TGTGCCAGCTCCCTCGGGACAGGAGGATCTGGGGCCAACGTCCTGACTTTC.

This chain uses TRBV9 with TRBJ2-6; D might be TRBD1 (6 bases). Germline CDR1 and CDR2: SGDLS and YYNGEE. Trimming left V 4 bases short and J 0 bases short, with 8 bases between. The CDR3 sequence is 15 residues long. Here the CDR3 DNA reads TGTGCCAGCAGCACCAGGGGCTCTGGGGCCAACGTCCTGACTTTC. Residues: CASSTRGSGANVLTF.

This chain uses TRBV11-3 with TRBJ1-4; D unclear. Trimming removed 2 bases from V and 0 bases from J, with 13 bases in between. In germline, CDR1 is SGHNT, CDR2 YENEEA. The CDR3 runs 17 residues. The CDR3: CASSLFEGGATNEKLFF. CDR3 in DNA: TGTGCCAGCAGCTTATTCGAGGGCGGTGCAACTAATGAAAAACTGTTTTTT.

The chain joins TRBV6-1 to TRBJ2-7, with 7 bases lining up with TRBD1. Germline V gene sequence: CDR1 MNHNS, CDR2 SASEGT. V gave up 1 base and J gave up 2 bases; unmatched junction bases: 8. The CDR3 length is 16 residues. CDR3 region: CASSEVRGQITYEQYF. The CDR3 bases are TGTGCCAGCAGTGAAGTAAGGGGACAGATCACCTACGAGCAGTACTTC.

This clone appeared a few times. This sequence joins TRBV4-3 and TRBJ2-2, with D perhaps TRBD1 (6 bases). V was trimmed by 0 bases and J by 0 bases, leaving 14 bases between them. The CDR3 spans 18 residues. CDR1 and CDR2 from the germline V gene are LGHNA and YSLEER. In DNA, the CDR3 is TGCGCCAGCAGCCAAGAGAGTTGGGGGCCATCGAACACCGGGGAGCTGTTTTTT. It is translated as CASSQESWGPSNTGELFF.

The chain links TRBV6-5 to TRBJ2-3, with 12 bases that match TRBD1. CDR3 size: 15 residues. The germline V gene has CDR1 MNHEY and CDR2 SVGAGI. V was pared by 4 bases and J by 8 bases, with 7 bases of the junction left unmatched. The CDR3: CASSSGTGGSGTQYF. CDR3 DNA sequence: TGTGCCAGCAGTTCCGGGACAGGGGGCTCTGGTACGCAGTATTTT.

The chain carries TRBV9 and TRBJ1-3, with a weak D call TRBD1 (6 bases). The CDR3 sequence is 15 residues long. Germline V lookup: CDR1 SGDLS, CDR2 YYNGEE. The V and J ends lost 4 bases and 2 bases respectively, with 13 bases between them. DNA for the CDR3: TGTGCCAGCAGCCCAAGGCCAGGGGCTGGAAACACCATATATTTT. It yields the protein CASSPRPGAGNTIYF.

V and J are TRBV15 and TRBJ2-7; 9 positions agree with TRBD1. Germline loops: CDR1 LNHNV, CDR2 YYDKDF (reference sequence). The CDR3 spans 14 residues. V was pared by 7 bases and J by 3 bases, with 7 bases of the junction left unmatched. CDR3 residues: CATTPDRGDYEQYF. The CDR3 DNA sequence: TGTGCCACCACCCCAGACAGGGGGGACTACGAGCAGTACTTC.

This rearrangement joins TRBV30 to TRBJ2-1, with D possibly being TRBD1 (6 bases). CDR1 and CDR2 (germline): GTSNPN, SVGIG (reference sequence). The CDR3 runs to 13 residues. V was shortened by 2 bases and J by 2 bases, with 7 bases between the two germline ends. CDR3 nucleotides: TGTGCCTGGAGTCCAGGGGCCTACAATGAGCAGTTCTTC. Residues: CAWSPGAYNEQFF.

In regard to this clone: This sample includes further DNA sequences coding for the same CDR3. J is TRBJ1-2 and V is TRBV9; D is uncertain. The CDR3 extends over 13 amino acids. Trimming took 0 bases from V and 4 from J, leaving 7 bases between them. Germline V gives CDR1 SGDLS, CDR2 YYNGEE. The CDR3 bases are TGTGCCAGCAGCGTAGGAGGCGGCTATGGCTACACCTTC. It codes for CASSVGGGYGYTF.

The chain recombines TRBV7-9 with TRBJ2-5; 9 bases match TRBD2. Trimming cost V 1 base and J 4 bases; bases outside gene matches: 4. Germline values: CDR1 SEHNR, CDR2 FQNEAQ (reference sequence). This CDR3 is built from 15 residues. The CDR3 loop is CASSLGGLAPETQYF. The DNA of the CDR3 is TGTGCCAGCAGCTTAGGGGGACTAGCTCCAGAGACCCAGTACTTC.

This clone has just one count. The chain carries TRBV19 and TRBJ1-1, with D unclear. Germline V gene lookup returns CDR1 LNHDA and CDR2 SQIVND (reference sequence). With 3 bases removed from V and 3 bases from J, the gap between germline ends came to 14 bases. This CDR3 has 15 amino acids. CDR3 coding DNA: TGTGCCAGTAGTATCCCGGGTAGACGTTACACTGAAGCTTTCTTT. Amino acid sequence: CASSIPGRRYTEAFF.

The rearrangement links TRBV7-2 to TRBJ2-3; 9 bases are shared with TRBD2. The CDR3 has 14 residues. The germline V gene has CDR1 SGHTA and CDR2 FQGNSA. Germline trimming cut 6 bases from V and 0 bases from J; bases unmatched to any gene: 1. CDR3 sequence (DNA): TGTGCCAGCAGGCGGGGGGGCAGCACAGATACGCAGTATTTT. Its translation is CASRRGGSTDTQYF.

The CDR3 DNA sequence: TGTGCCAGCAGCTCGACAGGGAGCGCAGATACGCAGTATTTT. This codes for CASSSTGSADTQYF. V gene TRBV7-7 combines with J gene TRBJ2-3, with 7 bases fitting TRBD1. CDR1 SSHAT and CDR2 FNYEAQ come from the germline V gene (reference sequence). CDR3 length: 14 residues. J lost 4 bases, V lost 4 bases, and 5 bases had no gene match.

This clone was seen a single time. The CDR3 nucleotides read TGCGCCAGCAGCTTCGCTAGCGGGGGGGGCGACGAGCAGTACTTC. Amino acid sequence: CASSFASGGGDEQYF. The J gene is TRBJ2-7, the V gene TRBV5-1; 12 bases line up with TRBD2. Germline V lookup: CDR1 SGHRS, CDR2 YFSETQ. The CDR3 is 15 amino acids. J gave up 5 bases and V 2 bases, and 5 bases lay outside the gene matches.

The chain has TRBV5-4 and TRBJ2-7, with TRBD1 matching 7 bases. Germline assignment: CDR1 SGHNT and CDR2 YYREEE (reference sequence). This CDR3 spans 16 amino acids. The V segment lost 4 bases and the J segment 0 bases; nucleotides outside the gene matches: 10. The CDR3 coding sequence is TGTGCCAGCAGCCAGGGGACAGTGGGAAGCTCCTACGAGCAGTACTTC. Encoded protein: CASSQGTVGSSYEQYF.

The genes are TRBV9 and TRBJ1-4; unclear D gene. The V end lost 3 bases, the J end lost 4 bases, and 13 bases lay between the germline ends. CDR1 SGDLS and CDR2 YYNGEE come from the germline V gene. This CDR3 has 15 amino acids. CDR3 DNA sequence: TGTGCCAGCAGCGCCGGAGCAGTTTTTAATGAAAAACTGTTTTTT. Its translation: CASSAGAVFNEKLFF.

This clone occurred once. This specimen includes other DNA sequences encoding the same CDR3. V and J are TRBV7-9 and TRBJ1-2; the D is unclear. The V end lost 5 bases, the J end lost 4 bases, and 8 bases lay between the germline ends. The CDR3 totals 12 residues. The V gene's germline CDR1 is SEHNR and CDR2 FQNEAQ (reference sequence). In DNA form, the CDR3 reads TGTGCCAGCAGCCCAGGAATCTATGGCTACACCTTC. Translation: CASSPGIYGYTF.

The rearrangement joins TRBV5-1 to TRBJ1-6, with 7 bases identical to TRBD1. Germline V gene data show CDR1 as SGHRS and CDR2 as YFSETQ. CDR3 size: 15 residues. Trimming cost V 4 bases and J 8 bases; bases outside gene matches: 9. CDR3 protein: CASSRTGMTDSPLHF. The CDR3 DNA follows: TGCGCCAGCAGCCGGACAGGCATGACTGATTCACCCCTCCACTTT.

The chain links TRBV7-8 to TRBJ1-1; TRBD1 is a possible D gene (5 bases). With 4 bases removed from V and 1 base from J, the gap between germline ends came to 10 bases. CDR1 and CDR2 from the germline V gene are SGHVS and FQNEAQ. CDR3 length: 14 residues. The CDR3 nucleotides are TGTGCCAGCAGCTCCAACACAGGGAACACTGAAGCTTTCTTT. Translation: CASSSNTGNTEAFF.

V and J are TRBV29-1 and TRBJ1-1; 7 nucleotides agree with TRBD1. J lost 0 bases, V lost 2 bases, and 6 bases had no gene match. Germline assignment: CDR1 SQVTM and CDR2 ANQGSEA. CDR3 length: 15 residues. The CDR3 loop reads CSVESPTGMNTEAFF. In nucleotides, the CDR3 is TGCAGCGTTGAAAGCCCGACAGGGATGAACACTGAAGCTTTCTTT.

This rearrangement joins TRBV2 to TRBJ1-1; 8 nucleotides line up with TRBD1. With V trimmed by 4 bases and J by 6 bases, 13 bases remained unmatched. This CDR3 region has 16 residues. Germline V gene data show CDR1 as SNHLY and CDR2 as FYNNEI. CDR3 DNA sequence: TGTGCCAGCAGTGGTACGGACAGGGTCGACGGCGCTGAAGCTTTCTTT. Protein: CASSGTDRVDGAEAFF.

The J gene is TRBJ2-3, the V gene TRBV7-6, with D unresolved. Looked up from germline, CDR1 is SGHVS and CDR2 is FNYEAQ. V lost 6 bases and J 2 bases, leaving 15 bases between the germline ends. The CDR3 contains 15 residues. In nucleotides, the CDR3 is TGTGCCAGCAGGCCTACCACTTTTTCCACAGATACGCAGTATTTT. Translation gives CASRPTTFSTDTQYF.

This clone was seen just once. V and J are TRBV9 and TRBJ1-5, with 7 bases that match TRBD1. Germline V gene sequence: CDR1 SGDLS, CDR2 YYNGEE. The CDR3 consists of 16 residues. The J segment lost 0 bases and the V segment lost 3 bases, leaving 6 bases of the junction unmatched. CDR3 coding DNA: TGTGCCAGCAGCGCCGGACAGGCCCATAGCAATCAGCCCCAGCATTTT. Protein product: CASSAGQAHSNQPQHF.

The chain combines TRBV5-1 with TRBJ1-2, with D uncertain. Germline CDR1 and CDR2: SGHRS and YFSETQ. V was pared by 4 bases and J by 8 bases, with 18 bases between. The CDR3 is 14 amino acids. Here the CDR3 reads CASSPNGSPGGYTF. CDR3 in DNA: TGCGCCAGCAGCCCGAACGGGTCTCCGGGAGGCTACACCTTC.

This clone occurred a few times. CDR3 loop: CASSLERRGYTF. The CDR3 bases are TGTGCCAGCAGCTTAGAGCGGCGCGGATACACCTTC. V gene TRBV7-9 combines with J gene TRBJ1-2; D call uncertain. Germline V gene lookup returns CDR1 SEHNR and CDR2 FQNEAQ (reference sequence). V gave up 1 base and J gave up 11 bases, with 11 bases separating them. This CDR3 is built from 12 residues.

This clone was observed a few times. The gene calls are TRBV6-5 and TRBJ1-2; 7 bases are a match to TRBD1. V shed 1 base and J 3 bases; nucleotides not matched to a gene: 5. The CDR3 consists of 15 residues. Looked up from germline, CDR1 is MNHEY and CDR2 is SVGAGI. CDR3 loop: CASSYLTDRHYGYTF. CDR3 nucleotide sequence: TGTGCCAGCAGTTACTTGACGGACAGGCACTATGGCTACACCTTC.

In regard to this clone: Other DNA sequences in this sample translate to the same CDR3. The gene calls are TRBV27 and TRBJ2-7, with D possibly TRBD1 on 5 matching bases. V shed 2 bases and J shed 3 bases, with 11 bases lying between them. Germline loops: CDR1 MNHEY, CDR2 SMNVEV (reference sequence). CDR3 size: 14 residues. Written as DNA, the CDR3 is TGTGCCAGCAGTTTAAGACCCAGGGACTACGAGCAGTACTTC. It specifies CASSLRPRDYEQYF.

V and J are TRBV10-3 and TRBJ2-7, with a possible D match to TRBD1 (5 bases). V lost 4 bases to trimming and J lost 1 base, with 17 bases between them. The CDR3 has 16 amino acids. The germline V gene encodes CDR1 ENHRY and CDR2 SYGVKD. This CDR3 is CAISGTGTGTSYEQYF. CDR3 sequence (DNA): TGTGCCATCAGTGGGACCGGAACAGGCACATCCTACGAGCAGTACTTC.

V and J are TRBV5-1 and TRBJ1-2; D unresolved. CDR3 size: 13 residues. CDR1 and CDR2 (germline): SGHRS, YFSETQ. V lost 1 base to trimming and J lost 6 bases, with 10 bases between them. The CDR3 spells CASSLQVMDGYTF. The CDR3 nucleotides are TGCGCCAGCAGCTTGCAGGTTATGGATGGCTACACCTTC. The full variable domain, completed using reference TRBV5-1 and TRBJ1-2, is KAGVTQTPRYLIKTRGQQVTLSCSPISGHRSVSWYQQTPGQGLQFLFEYFSETQRNKGNFPGRFSGRQFSNSRSEMNVSTLELGDSALYLCASSLQVMDGYTFGSGTRLTVV.

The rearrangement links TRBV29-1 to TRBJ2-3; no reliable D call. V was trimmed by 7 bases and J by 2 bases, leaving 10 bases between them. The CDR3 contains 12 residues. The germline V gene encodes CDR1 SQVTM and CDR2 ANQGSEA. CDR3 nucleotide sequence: TGCAGCGGCCGACTTGTCACAGATACGCAGTATTTT. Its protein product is CSGRLVTDTQYF.